Listed below are T cell receptor beta chains from one sample, sequenced in a study of T-cell memory formation after mild COVID-19. TCRdb recomputed calls from the 5' RACE reads with MiXCR, one row per CDR3 protein. The sample yields 300,000 to 400,000 distinct CDR3 sequences, around a sixth seen once. The sample comprised PBMCs or a T cell subset sorted from them (not recorded which). All receptors come from a man younger than 35 who had mild COVID-19 (a few samples of this study predate the infection). Cell type and time point are not known. Each CDR3 is given with its conserved first and last residue. The D gene is left open where the match is weak. Only some rows state a clone size, as once, few, many or a class for expanded clones.

clone size	D gene	V gene	J gene	CDR3 protein	CDR3 DNA
few	TRBD1	TRBV7-7	TRBJ1-2	CASSLVDRGRGNYGYTF	TGTGCTAGCAGCTTAGTGGACAGGGGGCGAGGAAACTATGGCTACACCTTC
few	TRBD2	TRBV4-1	TRBJ2-5	CASSRQLAVETQYF	TGCGCCAGCAGCCGGCAACTAGCGGTCGAGACCCAGTACTTC
few	-	TRBV10-3	TRBJ1-3	CAISGQQGSSGNTIYF	TGTGCCATCAGTGGCCAACAGGGTAGCTCTGGAAACACCATATATTTT
-	-	TRBV6-4	TRBJ1-6	CASSDSDSDSSYNSPLHF	TGTGCCAGCAGTGACTCCGACAGCGATAGCTCCTATAATTCACCCCTCCACTTT
-	-	TRBV24-1	TRBJ2-7	CATSDSGGRSYEQYF	TGTGCCACCAGTGATTCTGGGGGCAGGTCCTACGAGCAGTACTTC
-	-	TRBV4-3	TRBJ2-7	CASSLSFGGDSYEQYF	TGCGCCAGCAGCCTGAGTTTTGGCGGAGACTCCTACGAGCAGTACTTC
few	-	TRBV6-5	TRBJ2-7	CASSYSLGASYEQYF	TGTGCCAGCAGTTACTCGCTGGGAGCCTCCTACGAGCAGTACTTC
-	-	TRBV4-2	TRBJ1-3	CASSQDMARGGTIYF	TGTGCCAGCAGCCAAGATATGGCCAGGGGTGGGACCATATATTTT
-	-	TRBV5-1	TRBJ1-5	CASSWAGDQPQHF	TGCGCCAGCAGCTGGGCGGGGGATCAGCCCCAGCATTTT
-	TRBD2	TRBV5-1	TRBJ2-4	CASSRAGGLLNIQYF	TGCGCCAGCAGCAGAGCGGGGGGGCTCTTAAACATTCAGTACTTC
many	TRBD1	TRBV7-9	TRBJ2-3	CASSFDRATDTQYF	TGTGCCAGCAGCTTCGACAGGGCAACAGATACGCAGTATTTT
few	-	TRBV6-5	TRBJ2-7	CASSLGPIPSYEQYF	TGTGCCAGCAGTTTGGGGCCCATCCCCTCCTACGAGCAGTACTTC
once	-	TRBV27	TRBJ1-2	CASSSDGRYGYTF	TGTGCCAGCAGTTCGGACGGAAGATATGGCTACACCTTC
few	-	TRBV7-9	TRBJ1-1	CASSLEGSWTEAFF	TGTGCCAGCAGCTTAGAGGGGAGCTGGACTGAAGCTTTCTTT
-	-	TRBV12-5	TRBJ1-4	CASGRAGTTNEKLFF	TGTGCTAGTGGGCGAGCCGGGACAACGAATGAAAAACTGTTTTTT
few	-	TRBV3-1	TRBJ1-2	CASSGAGYGYTF	TGTGCCAGCAGCGGAGCGGGCTATGGCTACACCTTC
few	-	TRBV20-1	TRBJ1-2	CSAQGGGPNYGYTF	TGCAGTGCACAAGGGGGGGGGCCTAACTATGGCTACACCTTC
-	-	TRBV5-4	TRBJ2-6	CASQSGRARSGANVLTF	TGTGCCAGCCAGAGCGGGCGGGCGCGATCTGGGGCCAACGTCCTGACTTTC
few	-	TRBV7-6	TRBJ1-6	CASSLAATIYNSPLHF	TGTGCCAGCAGCTTAGCGGCCACAATCTATAATTCACCCCTCCACTTT
-	-	TRBV6-5	TRBJ1-4	CASGFTVGEKLFF	TGTGCCAGCGGTTTTACAGTAGGGGAAAAACTGTTTTTT
once	-	TRBV9	TRBJ2-3	CASSTGLEGGGPDTQYF	TGTGCCAGCAGCACTGGACTAGAGGGGGGAGGACCAGATACGCAGTATTTT
few	TRBD2	TRBV29-1	TRBJ2-5	CSVNVVAGGRETQYF	TGCAGCGTGAACGTAGTGGCGGGGGGCCGGGAGACCCAGTACTTC
-	TRBD2	TRBV7-6	TRBJ2-3	CASSLGGGEDTQYF	TGTGCCAGCAGCTTAGGCGGGGGGGAAGATACGCAGTATTTT
-	-	TRBV15	TRBJ2-2	CATSRDKLQANTGELFF	TGTGCCACCAGCAGAGACAAGTTACAAGCGAACACCGGGGAGCTGTTTTTT
few	-	TRBV5-1	TRBJ2-2	CASSLASRANTGELFF	TGCGCCAGCAGCTTGGCCTCCAGGGCGAACACCGGGGAGCTGTTTTTT
few	-	TRBV7-9	TRBJ1-1	CASSDGGQRAFF	TGTGCCAGCAGCGACGGGGGGCAGCGAGCTTTCTTT
few	-	TRBV7-6	TRBJ1-6	CASSLGDSPLHF	TGTGCCAGCAGCTTGGGGGATTCACCCCTCCACTTT
-	TRBD1	TRBV7-7	TRBJ1-6	CASSFPGGMGQGANSPLHF	TGTGCTAGCAGCTTCCCTGGGGGAATGGGACAGGGGGCAAATTCACCCCTCCACTTT
-	TRBD1	TRBV7-7	TRBJ2-1	CASSPDRGPEQFF	TGTGCCAGCAGCCCGGACAGGGGACCGGAGCAGTTCTTC
few	-	TRBV18	TRBJ1-2	CASSTGGVNYGYTF	TGTGCCAGCTCGACCGGAGGGGTTAACTATGGCTACACCTTC
many	-	TRBV5-1	TRBJ2-1	CASSPRTACEQFF	TGCGCCAGCAGCCCAAGGACAGCTTGTGAGCAGTTCTTC
-	TRBD2	TRBV7-2	TRBJ2-5	CASSMGGAPRETQYF	TGTGCCAGCAGCATGGGAGGGGCGCCCCGGGAGACCCAGTACTTC
-	TRBD1	TRBV12-3/TRBV12-4	TRBJ1-6	CASAGTGDSPLHF	TGTGCCAGCGCCGGGACAGGGGATTCACCCCTCCACTTT
-	-	TRBV12-3/TRBV12-4	TRBJ2-1	CASSQGTDNEQFF	TGTGCCAGCAGCCAAGGAACAGACAATGAGCAGTTCTTC
-	TRBD2	TRBV20-1	TRBJ2-5	CSAVGGGAQETQYF	TGCAGTGCCGTAGGCGGGGGGGCCCAAGAGACCCAGTACTTC